The T cell receptor beta chain under discussion was sequenced for a study of CD4 T cells in relation to SARS-CoV-2 and coronaviruses. About the research overall: PBMCs were cultured with antigen for roughly 10 days before TCR beta sequencing. The restricting HLA molecule for shared crossreactive spike epitopes was mapped. Study-level points and caveats: SARS-CoV-2-driven expansion was significantly weaker in crossreactive than monoreactive clones.

CD4+ T cells from unexposed donors were obtained before the COVID-19 pandemic (2011-2018). After roughly ten days of culture, CD4+ T cells were isolated. Unexposed-donor CD4+ T cells were probed with SARS-CoV-2 S/N and four cold-coronavirus spikes, cells permitting. Some clones are missing from TCRdb's copy, which holds only in-frame ones; the method was immunoSEQ multiplex PCR. The sample records around 25,000 clones, approximately 73% being singletons. J gave up 10 bases and V 3 bases, and 6 bases lay outside the gene matches. The CDR3 contains 15 residues. Germline CDR1 reads SGDLS; CDR2 reads YYNGEE. Regarding this clone: Its antigen is unidentified.

What was sequenced was CD4+ T cells from PBMCs, cultured in vitro. The chain couples TRBV9 to TRBJ2-1; 14 nucleotides match TRBD2. The receptor comes from a human donor in good health. The DNA for the CDR3 is TGTGCCAGCAGCGGAGAGGGACTAGCGGGAGTCGAGCAGTTCTTC. This codes for CASSGEGLAGVEQFF.